This TCR beta chain was sequenced for a study of T cells expressing NK-cell markers. Study-wide context: Seven HCMV-seropositive donors and one seronegative donor made up the eight sequenced donors. Study findings and constraints: What remained unclear was the HCMV specificity of expanded NKG2C+ T cell clones.

Remarks on this clonotype: Its specificity is unknown.

Scientists made TCR beta cDNA using 5'RACE template switching with UMIs. For each CDR3 protein, TCRdb gives one entry from its re-call of the 5' RACE reads, without DNA. Its listing shows about 160,000 distinct CDR3 sequences. The germline V gene encodes CDR1 SGHTA and CDR2 FQGNSA. This CDR3 spans 15 amino acids. The sequencing sample was made of blood T cells: a sorted CD56 or NKG2C T cell subset, CD4+ or CD8+ T cells, or bulk PBMC T cells (not recorded which). This clonotype originated in a woman aged 18-70 years in good health. V gene TRBV7-2 combines with J gene TRBJ1-1; there is no DNA to check the TCRdb D call of TRBD1. The CDR3 loop is CASSSQGWRNTEAFF.